These 18 T cell receptor beta chains share one sample of origin, sequenced in a study of cytomegalovirus exposure and HLA in healthy donors. The method was immunoSEQ multiplex PCR; TCRdb's version includes in-frame clones alone and lacks a portion of them. The data show approximately 200,000 clones, roughly 84% seen once. Sequenced material: PBMCs. Every receptor here comes from a man between 18 and 29 years old in good health and CMV-seropositive.

The V gene is TRBV5-1, the J gene TRBJ1-5; D call uncertain. This CDR3 is built from 13 residues. The germline V and J ends were trimmed by 0 bases and 9 bases, with 10 bases remaining between them. Germline CDR1 is SGHRS and CDR2 is YFSETQ. The CDR3 loop reads CASSLGTQRPQHF. CDR3 in DNA: TGCGCCAGCAGCTTGGGCACACAGAGGCCCCAGCATTTT.

The chain couples TRBV5-1 to TRBJ2-1; tentative D call: TRBD2 (6 bases). Trimming pared 4 bases from V and 0 bases from J, leaving 14 bases between. Germline CDR1 is SGHRS and CDR2 is YFSETQ. The length of the CDR3 is 16 residues. CDR3 sequence: CASSPRGVSSYNEQFF. DNA of the CDR3: TGCGCCAGCAGCCCGCGGGGAGTAAGCTCCTACAATGAGCAGTTCTTC.

Worth noting for this clone: In the same sample, other DNA sequences code for this CDR3. This chain uses TRBV29-1 with TRBJ2-5; D perhaps matches TRBD2 (5 bases). From germline, CDR1 is SQVTM and CDR2 ANQGSEA. The CDR3 is 10 residues long. Deletions cut 4 bases from V and 5 bases from J, with 5 bases between. This CDR3 reads CSVGEETQYF. The CDR3 region has the DNA TGCAGCGTTGGGGAGGAGACCCAGTACTTC.

This chain uses TRBV5-6 with TRBJ2-7; D possibly corresponds to TRBD1 (6 bases). The CDR3 is made up of 12 amino acids. Trimming cost V 5 bases and J 2 bases, with 8 bases left between them. CDR1 is SGHDT, CDR2 YYEEEE, per germline. CDR3 DNA: TGTGCCAGCAGTACAGGGACCTACGAGCAGTACTTC. Translated: CASSTGTYEQYF.

The chain employs TRBV7-2 and TRBJ2-5, with D possibly TRBD2 on 6 matching bases. Germline CDR1 and CDR2: SGHTA and FQGNSA. The CDR3 loop spans 15 amino acids. Trimming cost V 3 bases and J 2 bases, with 13 bases left between them. This CDR3 is CASSFGGTLQETQYF. CDR3 sequence (DNA): TGTGCCAGCAGCTTTGGCGGGACCTTACAAGAGACCCAGTACTTC.

The rearrangement joins TRBV15 to TRBJ2-7; tentative D call: TRBD2 (5 bases). V was cut by 1 base and J by 3 bases, with 22 bases left in between. CDR1 is LNHNV and CDR2 is YYDKDF in the germline V gene (reference sequence). This CDR3 has 18 amino acids. CDR3 sequence: CATSRAKAARGKHYEQYF. The CDR3, as DNA: TGTGCCACCAGCAGAGCTAAAGCGGCAAGAGGGAAACACTACGAGCAGTACTTC.

The chain uses TRBV28 and TRBJ2-1, with TRBD2 matching 7 bases. Germline V gene data show CDR1 as MDHEN and CDR2 as SYDVKM. The V segment lost 5 bases and the J segment 2 bases; nucleotides outside the gene matches: 6. The CDR3 covers 15 residues. CDR3 bases: TGTGCCAGCAGTCAACCGGGACTACCCTACAATGAGCAGTTCTTC. Translation: CASSQPGLPYNEQFF.

This rearrangement joins TRBV4-3 to TRBJ2-2; TRBD1 is a possible D gene (5 bases). The V gene's germline CDR1 is LGHNA and CDR2 YSLEER. CDR3 length equals 16 residues. Trimming pared 3 bases from V and 6 bases from J, leaving 17 bases between. The CDR3 nucleotides read TGCGCCAGCAGCCAGTCGGCCAGGGCGGTTCCCGGGGAGCTGTTTTTT. Translating it yields CASSQSARAVPGELFF.

The chain is built from TRBV30 and TRBJ2-3; D might be TRBD2 (5 bases). CDR1 is GTSNPN and CDR2 is SVGIG in the germline V gene (reference sequence). The ends were cut back, 1 base at V and 3 bases at J, with 17 bases in the middle. This CDR3 is built from 16 residues. CDR3 sequence: CAWSDKVAGGTDTQYF. The CDR3 nucleotides read TGTGCCTGGAGTGATAAAGTGGCAGGAGGTACAGATACGCAGTATTTT.

The chain joins TRBV15 to TRBJ2-5; the D gene is possibly TRBD2 (5 bases). The CDR3 runs to 13 residues. Germline lookup yields CDR1 LNHNV and CDR2 YYDKDF (reference sequence). Trimming left V 3 bases short and J 2 bases short, with 7 bases between. DNA of the CDR3: TGTGCCACCAGCAGGGACTTACAAGAGACCCAGTACTTC. It encodes CATSRDLQETQYF.

The CDR3 here is CASSLTSGGTYEQYF. The CDR3 nucleotides are TGTGCCAGCAGCCTGACTAGCGGGGGGACCTACGAGCAGTACTTC. This chain joins TRBV4-2 and TRBJ2-7, with 13 bases identical to TRBD2. The CDR3 consists of 15 residues. CDR1 is LGHNA, CDR2 YNFKEQ, per germline. Trimming at V came to 4 bases and at J to 2 bases, leaving 2 bases not matched to a gene.

This clone was counted a single time. The chain recombines TRBV10-1 with TRBJ2-1; possibly TRBD2 for D (5 bases). V shed 3 bases and J shed 5 bases, with 14 bases lying between them. Per the germline V gene, CDR1 is WNHNN and CDR2 is SYGVQD (reference sequence). CDR3 length: 15 amino acids. CDR3 nucleotide sequence: TGCGCCAGCAGTGATCCCGGGATTCATAACAATGAGCAGTTCTTC. Residues: CASSDPGIHNNEQFF.

This sequence joins TRBV9 and TRBJ2-1; the match to TRBD2 covers 14 bases. CDR3 length: 16 amino acids. The V gene's germline CDR1 is SGDLS and CDR2 YYNGEE. Trimming at V came to 3 bases and at J to 10 bases, leaving 9 bases not matched to a gene. The CDR3 sequence: CASSARLAGGYMEQFF. The CDR3 DNA sequence: TGTGCCAGCAGCGCCCGACTAGCGGGAGGGTACATGGAGCAGTTCTTC.

The V call is TRBV19, the J call TRBJ2-1, with 13 nucleotides matching TRBD2. With 3 bases clipped from V and 0 bases from J, the junction kept 2 bases outside the gene matches. In germline, CDR1 is LNHDA, CDR2 SQIVND (reference sequence). This CDR3 region has 17 residues. The DNA of the CDR3 is TGTGCCAGTAGTATGGGACTAGCGGGACGCTCCTACAATGAGCAGTTCTTC. Translated, it gives CASSMGLAGRSYNEQFF.

The chain recombines TRBV6-1 with TRBJ1-1, with 9 bases fitting TRBD1. The CDR3 spans 11 residues. The V gene's germline CDR1 is MNHNS and CDR2 SASEGT. The CDR3 nucleotides read TGTGCTATTACAGGGGGCGGCGGAGCTTTCTTT. The encoded protein is CAITGGGGAFF.

The chain couples TRBV5-1 to TRBJ2-1; 7 positions agree with TRBD2. The CDR3 runs 16 residues. The germline V gene encodes CDR1 SGHRS and CDR2 YFSETQ. The trim removed 2 bases at V and 8 bases at J, leaving 13 bases unmatched. CDR3 sequence reads: CASSFSGSGGVHEQFF. CDR3 coding DNA: TGCGCCAGCAGCTTTTCTGGTTCGGGAGGTGTCCATGAGCAGTTCTTC.

The chain employs TRBV6-1 and TRBJ1-3; D remains ambiguous. This CDR3 spans 16 amino acids. Deletions cut 4 bases from V and 0 bases from J, with 13 bases between. Germline CDR1 and CDR2: MNHNS and SASEGT. The CDR3 loop reads CASSAGGAGSGNTIYF. The DNA for the CDR3 is TGTGCCAGCAGTGCCGGAGGCGCAGGCTCTGGAAACACCATATATTTT.

The chain recombines TRBV30 with TRBJ1-2, with 7 nucleotides matching TRBD1. The CDR3 length is 12 residues. The ends lost 5 bases at V and 0 bases at J; junction bases unmatched: 0. Germline assignment: CDR1 GTSNPN and CDR2 SVGIG (reference sequence). Here the CDR3 reads CAWQGANYGYTF. The CDR3 coding sequence is TGTGCCTGGCAGGGGGCTAACTATGGCTACACCTTC.